This T cell receptor beta chain was observed in a study of blood T cell repertoires in COVID-19. Generated by immunoSEQ multiplex PCR, the TCRdb table keeps only in-frame clones and is missing some. The sample holds 250,000 to 300,000 clones; around nine tenths are singletons and the top ten take 13%. Germline CDR1 reads LNHNV; CDR2 reads YYDKDF (reference sequence). V trimming: 8 bases; J trimming: 4 bases; junction bases outside the gene matches: 5. CDR3 length: 14 residues. This chain connects TRBV15 to TRBJ2-6; TRBD2 matches at 7 bases. The receptor comes from a woman in her sixties or seventies with COVID-19, enrolled during active disease. Sequences were obtained from peripheral blood. The CDR3 DNA reads as TGTGCCACCCGGGAGGCGAGCGGGGCCAACGTCCTGACTTTC. Protein sequence: CATREASGANVLTF.